Detailed here is one T cell receptor (beta chain). The record originates from a study of blood T cells in healthy people across ages. Sample-barcoded 5' priming and a J-beta primer mix drove a second PCR of roughly 6 to 12 cycles. MiXCR, run by TCRdb on the 5' RACE reads, gives a single entry per CDR3 protein. The sample yields 1.5 million to 1.8 million distinct CDR3 sequences, 35% to 45% seen once. V dropped 4 bases and J dropped 0 bases, with 15 bases sitting between them. CDR3 length: 16 residues. CDR1 and CDR2 from the germline V gene are MNHEY and SMNVEV (reference sequence). The TCR sequence derives from a woman under 30 in good health. This chain joins TRBV27 and TRBJ1-1; maybe TRBD1 (6 bases). Sequencing input: blood. The CDR3 sequence: CASSSLGGGVNTEAFF. The CDR3 DNA sequence: TGTGCCAGCAGTTCCCTGGGGGGGGGCGTGAACACTGAAGCTTTCTTT.